These 26 T cell receptor beta chains share one sample of origin, sequenced in a study of blood T cell repertoires in COVID-19 (dated by TCRdb to the early 2020s). Receptor libraries were prepared by the immunoSEQ multiplex PCR assay. Here the immuneACCESS table is served through TCRdb, limited to in-frame sequences with V and J called. Missing clones are a known gap in these copies; in checked studies unresolved V genes cover under half, and the rest lacks a known reason. In all, the sample holds 80,000 to 90,000 clones, and approximately 85% of those were seen once. Under 3.5% of the sample goes to the ten largest clones. The source material was peripheral blood. The receptors shown here come from a woman aged 80 or older with COVID-19, enrolled during active disease.

The chain links TRBV21-1 to TRBJ1-5. TRBV21-1 is noted as a pseudogene. This CDR3 comprises 11 residues. This chain's CDR3 is CASLSRGTRHF. In nucleotides, the CDR3 is TGTGCCAGCCTTTCGAGAGGCACCCGACATTTT.

The chain couples TRBV2 to TRBJ2-2; possibly TRBD1 for D (6 bases). The germline V gene encodes CDR1 SNHLY and CDR2 FYNNEI. The V gene lost 7 bases and the J gene lost 9 bases, with 24 bases spanning the gap. CDR3 length: 16 amino acids. Here the CDR3 DNA reads TGTGCCAGCACCCCAGTAAGAGGACAGCCAACCCGGGAGCTGTTTTTT. This codes for CASTPVRGQPTRELFF.

This clone appeared a single time. Written as DNA, the CDR3 is TGCAGCGTTGAAGAGGGAGGTAGAGAGACCCAGTACTTC. This codes for CSVEEGGRETQYF. The V gene is TRBV29-1, the J gene TRBJ2-5; TRBD2 might be the D (6 bases). The V gene lost 0 bases and the J gene lost 4 bases, with 9 bases spanning the gap. Germline V gene lookup returns CDR1 SQVTM and CDR2 ANQGSEA. The CDR3 consists of 13 residues.

J is TRBJ1-5 and V is TRBV5-4; D is possibly TRBD1 (5 bases). Trimming left V 2 bases short and J 2 bases short, with 11 bases between. CDR1 is SGHNT and CDR2 is YYREEE in the germline V gene (reference sequence). The CDR3 extends over 15 amino acids. The CDR3 DNA reads TGTGCCAGCAGCTTCGGGGGGTCAGGCAATCAGCCCCAGCATTTT. This sequence encodes CASSFGGSGNQPQHF. Drawing the rest from reference TRBV5-4 and TRBJ1-5, the complete variable domain is ETGVTQSPTHLIKTRGQQVTLRCSSQSGHNTVSWYQQALGQGPQFIFQYYREEENGRGNFPPRFSGLQFPNYSSELNVNALELDDSALYLCASSFGGSGNQPQHFGDGTRLSIL.

The CDR3 DNA reads as TGTGCCAGCAGTTACAGGGCGGGCTATGGCTACACCTTC. Protein sequence: CASSYRAGYGYTF. The V and J genes are TRBV6-5 and TRBJ1-2; D remains unclear. This CDR3 is built from 13 residues. Trimming pared 2 bases from V and 4 bases from J, leaving 8 bases between. The germline V gene has CDR1 MNHEY and CDR2 SVGAGI.

The chain combines TRBV5-1 with TRBJ2-1; weak D call: TRBD2 (6 bases). CDR1 and CDR2 from the germline V gene are SGHRS and YFSETQ. The V and J ends lost 4 bases and 1 base respectively, with 12 bases between them. This CDR3 is 15 amino acids long. DNA for the CDR3: TGCGCCAGCAGCCCCGGAGGGGTTTCCTACAATGAGCAGTTCTTC. Residues: CASSPGGVSYNEQFF.

The rearrangement joins TRBV25-1 to TRBJ1-4; 8 bases are a match to TRBD1. With 5 bases clipped from V and 7 bases from J, the junction kept 9 bases outside the gene matches. The CDR3 loop spans 15 amino acids. Germline CDR1 MGHDK, CDR2 SYGVNS. The CDR3 DNA sequence: TGTGCCAGCAGTCGCTCAGGGGGCAGGGGTGAAAAACTGTTTTTT. Residues: CASSRSGGRGEKLFF.

The chain is built from TRBV19 and TRBJ2-7; 9 nucleotides match TRBD1. With V trimmed by 2 bases and J by 3 bases, 5 bases remained unmatched. The CDR3 sequence is 15 residues long. Germline assignment: CDR1 LNHDA and CDR2 SQIVND (reference sequence). The CDR3 reads CASSISQGALYEQYF. The CDR3, as DNA: TGTGCCAGTAGTATATCACAGGGGGCCCTCTACGAGCAGTACTTC.

This chain joins TRBV19 and TRBJ1-4; 7 nucleotides line up with TRBD1. The CDR3 extends over 16 amino acids. V was clipped by 2 bases and J by 1 base; unmatched bases: 4. Germline CDR1 is LNHDA and CDR2 is SQIVND (reference sequence). This CDR3 reads CASSIRGGGTNEKLFF. In DNA form, the CDR3 reads TGTGCCAGTAGTATAAGAGGGGGCGGAACTAATGAAAAACTGTTTTTT.

This clone was found a few times. The V gene is TRBV24-1, the J gene TRBJ1-1, with 7 bases lining up with TRBD1. Germline CDR1 reads KGHDR; CDR2 reads SFDVKD. CDR3 length: 15 amino acids. After removal of 3 bases from V and 1 base from J, the junction contained 4 bases not matched to a gene. This CDR3 is CATSDGGQTNTEAFF. In nucleotides, the CDR3 is TGTGCCACCAGTGATGGGGGACAGACGAACACTGAAGCTTTCTTT.

The V gene is TRBV20-1, the J gene TRBJ1-2, with D maybe TRBD1 (6 bases). Germline-derived CDR1 and CDR2 are DFQATT and SNEGSKA (reference sequence). CDR3 length: 14 amino acids. Deletions cut 3 bases from V and 5 bases from J, with 16 bases between. DNA of the CDR3: TGCAGTGCTAGTGGGACACCGGAAAGATATGGCTACACCTTC. This gives the protein CSASGTPERYGYTF.

This clone has a single count. The chain recombines TRBV5-1 with TRBJ2-7; 8 bases line up with TRBD2. The germline V gene encodes CDR1 SGHRS and CDR2 YFSETQ. With 4 bases clipped from V and 2 bases from J, the junction kept 2 bases outside the gene matches. There are 13 residues in the CDR3. The CDR3, as DNA: TGCGCCAGCAGCCCGGGACTAGCCTACGAGCAGTACTTC. It encodes CASSPGLAYEQYF.

The chain uses TRBV18 and TRBJ1-2, with 8 nucleotides matching TRBD1. V shed 5 bases, J shed 8 bases, and the junction held 10 bases outside the gene matches. The CDR3 runs 14 residues. Germline V gene lookup returns CDR1 KGHSH and CDR2 LQKENI. The CDR3 loop reads CASSARQGFGGYTF. The CDR3 nucleotides read TGTGCCAGCTCAGCGAGACAGGGGTTCGGCGGCTACACCTTC.

The chain has TRBV2 and TRBJ2-5; possibly TRBD1 for D (5 bases). Trimming removed 8 bases from V and 5 bases from J, with 9 bases in between. CDR1 is SNHLY, CDR2 FYNNEI, per germline. This CDR3 is built from 11 residues. CDR3 sequence: CASQGGETQYF. The CDR3 region has the DNA TGTGCCAGCCAGGGTGGGGAGACCCAGTACTTC.

The chain combines TRBV30 with TRBJ2-2, with 11 positions matching TRBD2. Germline-derived CDR1 and CDR2 are GTSNPN and SVGIG (reference sequence). V was clipped by 0 bases and J by 6 bases; unmatched bases: 3. The CDR3 is 15 residues long. The CDR3 sequence is CAWSVHSGGAGELFF. CDR3 bases: TGTGCCTGGAGTGTCCATAGCGGGGGGGCCGGGGAGCTGTTTTTT.

The V gene is TRBV10-3, the J gene TRBJ2-7, with TRBD1 identical over 10 bases. Germline trimming cut 6 bases from V and 2 bases from J; bases unmatched to any gene: 7. The CDR3 is 15 amino acids. The germline CDR1 and CDR2 sequences are ENHRY and SYGVKD. The CDR3, as DNA: TGTGCCATCAGCACAACCGGGACAGGGGCCTACGAGCAGTACTTC. This gives the protein CAISTTGTGAYEQYF.

The rearrangement links TRBV6-2 or TRBV6-3 to TRBJ1-1; D perhaps matches TRBD1 (5 bases). Germline V gene lookup returns CDR1 MNHEY and CDR2 SVGEGT. V dropped 6 bases and J dropped 0 bases, with 23 bases sitting between them. This CDR3 has 18 amino acids. The CDR3 sequence: CASSRTTPRVGMNTEAFF. The CDR3 DNA is TGTGCCAGCAGCCGGACGACCCCCAGGGTGGGAATGAACACTGAAGCTTTCTTT.

V is TRBV18 and J is TRBJ1-2, with unresolved D. The V and J ends lost 2 bases and 2 bases respectively, with 15 bases between them. The CDR3 loop spans 16 amino acids. Germline V gives CDR1 KGHSH, CDR2 LQKENI. This chain's CDR3 is CASSPLGGSPNYGYTF. The CDR3 nucleotides are TGTGCCAGCTCACCATTGGGAGGGAGCCCGAACTATGGCTACACCTTC.

The CDR3 DNA follows: TGTGCCAGTAGTGAGCGGGGGACTGAAGCTTTCTTT. Encoded protein: CASSERGTEAFF. The rearrangement joins TRBV19 to TRBJ1-1; D might be TRBD1 (5 bases). V lost 5 bases, J lost 5 bases, and 9 bases lay in between. CDR3 length: 12 amino acids. Germline CDR1 reads LNHDA; CDR2 reads SQIVND (reference sequence).

The V and J genes are TRBV10-3 and TRBJ2-2, with 8 bases fitting TRBD2. Trimming at V came to 6 bases and at J to 4 bases, leaving 10 bases not matched to a gene. Germline assignment: CDR1 ENHRY and CDR2 SYGVKD. The CDR3 extends over 16 amino acids. CDR3 sequence: CAIRPQGGGTTGELFF. CDR3 in DNA: TGTGCCATCAGACCACAGGGCGGGGGGACCACCGGGGAGCTGTTTTTT.

V usage is TRBV10-3 and J usage is TRBJ2-7, with D tentatively TRBD1 (7 bases). Trimming stripped 4 bases from V and 6 bases from J, with 10 bases between. The germline CDR1 and CDR2 sequences are ENHRY and SYGVKD. CDR3 size: 12 residues. In DNA, the CDR3 is TGTGCCATCAGTGGACAGGGAGGCGAGCAGTACTTC. Translated: CAISGQGGEQYF.

V usage is TRBV21-1 and J usage is TRBJ2-2; TRBD1 is the table's D call and was not checked against the DNA. TRBV21-1 is reported as a pseudogene. CDR3 length: 20 amino acids. CDR3 loop: CASSIGGVKRGQGNTGELFF. The DNA for the CDR3 is TGTGCCAGCAGCATTGGGGGGGTTAAACGGGGACAGGGGAACACCGGGGAGCTGTTTTTT.

The V and J genes are TRBV11-2 and TRBJ2-5, with D perhaps TRBD2 (7 bases). Germline assignment: CDR1 SGHAT and CDR2 FQNNGV. With 5 bases removed from V and 4 bases from J, the gap between germline ends came to 17 bases. The CDR3 has 15 residues. The DNA for the CDR3 is TGTGCCAGCAGCCGGCTCGGGGGGCTGTTAGAGACCCAGTACTTC. It codes for CASSRLGGLLETQYF.

This clone has a handful of counts. The chain recombines TRBV7-3 with TRBJ2-1; D possibly corresponds to TRBD2 (6 bases). There are 16 residues in the CDR3. Germline V lookup: CDR1 SGHTA, CDR2 FQGTGA. Trimming took 2 bases from V and 2 from J, leaving 13 bases between them. The CDR3 DNA reads TGTGCCAGCAGCTTAGGCCTAGCGCCTACCTACAATGAGCAGTTCTTC. Translating it yields CASSLGLAPTYNEQFF.

The chain has TRBV7-3 and TRBJ2-1; TRBD2 agrees at 10 bases. This CDR3 spans 15 amino acids. The germline V gene encodes CDR1 SGHTA and CDR2 FQGTGA. V shed 7 bases, J shed 8 bases, and the junction held 11 bases outside the gene matches. CDR3 loop: CASNRAGGLVDEQFF. The CDR3 nucleotides are TGTGCCAGCAACCGAGCGGGGGGGCTAGTTGATGAGCAGTTCTTC.

The chain links TRBV7-2 to TRBJ2-2, with TRBD2 matching over 8 bases. There are 16 residues in the CDR3. V trimming: 0 bases; J trimming: 1 base; junction bases outside the gene matches: 1. Per germline, CDR1 SGHTA and CDR2 FQGNSA. CDR3: CASSLASGRNTGELFF. CDR3 DNA sequence: TGTGCCAGCAGCTTAGCGAGCGGGAGGAACACCGGGGAGCTGTTTTTT. Full variable domain (remainder filled in from reference TRBV7-2 and TRBJ2-2): GAGVSQSPSNKVTEKGKDVELRCDPISGHTALYWYRQSLGQGLEFLIYFQGNSAPDKSGLPSDRFSAERTGGSVSTLTIQRTQQEDSAVYLCASSLASGRNTGELFFGEGSRLTVL.